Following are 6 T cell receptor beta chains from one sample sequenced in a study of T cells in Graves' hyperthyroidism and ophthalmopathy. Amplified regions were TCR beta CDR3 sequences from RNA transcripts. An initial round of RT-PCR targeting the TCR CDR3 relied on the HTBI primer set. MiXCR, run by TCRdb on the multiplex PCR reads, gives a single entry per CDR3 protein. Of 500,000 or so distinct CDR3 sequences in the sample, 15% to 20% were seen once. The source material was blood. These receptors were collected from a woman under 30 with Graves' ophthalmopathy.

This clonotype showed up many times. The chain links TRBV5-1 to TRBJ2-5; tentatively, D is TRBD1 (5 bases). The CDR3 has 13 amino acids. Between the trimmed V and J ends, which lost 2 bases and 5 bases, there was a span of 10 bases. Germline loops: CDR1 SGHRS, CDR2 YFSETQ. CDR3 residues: CASSLAPGETQYF. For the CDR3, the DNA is TGCGCCAGCAGCTTAGCCCCAGGGGAGACCCAGTACTTC.

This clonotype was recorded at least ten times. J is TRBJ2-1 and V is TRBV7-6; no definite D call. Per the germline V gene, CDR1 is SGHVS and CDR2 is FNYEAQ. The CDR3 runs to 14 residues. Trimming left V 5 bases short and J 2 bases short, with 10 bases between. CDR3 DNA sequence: TGTGCCAGCAGCCCCGATGTGGCCTACAATGAGCAGTTCTTC. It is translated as CASSPDVAYNEQFF. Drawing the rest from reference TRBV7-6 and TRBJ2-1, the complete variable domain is GAGVSQSPRYKVTKRGQDVALRCDPISGHVSLYWYRQALGQGPEFLTYFNYEAQQDKSGLPNDRFSAERPEGSISTLTIQRTEQRDSAMYRCASSPDVAYNEQFFGPGTRLTVL.

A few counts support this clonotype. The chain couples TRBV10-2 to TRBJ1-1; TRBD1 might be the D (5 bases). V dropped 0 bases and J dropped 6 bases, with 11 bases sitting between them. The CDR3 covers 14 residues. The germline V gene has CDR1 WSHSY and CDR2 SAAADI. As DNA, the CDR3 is TGCGCCAGCAGTGAGTCGGCAGGGTGGTCTGAAGCTTTCTTT. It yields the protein CASSESAGWSEAFF.

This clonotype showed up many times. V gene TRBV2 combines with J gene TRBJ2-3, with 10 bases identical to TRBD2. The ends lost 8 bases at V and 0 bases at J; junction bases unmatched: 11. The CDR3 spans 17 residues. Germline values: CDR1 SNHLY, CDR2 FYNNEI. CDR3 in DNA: TGTGCCAGCGCGGGACTAGCGTTCCTTGCTAGCACAGATACGCAGTATTTT. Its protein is CASAGLAFLASTDTQYF.

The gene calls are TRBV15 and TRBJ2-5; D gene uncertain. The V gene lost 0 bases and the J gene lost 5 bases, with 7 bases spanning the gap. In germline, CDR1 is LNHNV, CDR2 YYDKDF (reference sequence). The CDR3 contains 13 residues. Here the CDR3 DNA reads TGTGCCACCAGCAGAGAGACCGGCGAGACCCAGTACTTC. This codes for CATSRETGETQYF.

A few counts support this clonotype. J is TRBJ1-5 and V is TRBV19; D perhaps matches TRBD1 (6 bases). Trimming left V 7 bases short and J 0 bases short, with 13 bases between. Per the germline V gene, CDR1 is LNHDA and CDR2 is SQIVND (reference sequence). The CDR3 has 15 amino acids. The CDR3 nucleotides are TGTGCCAGTACGAGGGGGTTTTATAGCAATCAGCCCCAGCATTTT. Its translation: CASTRGFYSNQPQHF.